The T cell receptor (beta chain) under discussion was sequenced for a study of T-cell memory formation after mild COVID-19. Using its own MiXCR run on the 5' RACE reads, TCRdb lists one record per CDR3 protein. The repertoire includes 85,000 to 120,000 distinct CDR3 sequences, around 15% of them detected once, and less than 35% sits in the top ten. Whole-study findings and limits: Clones that shrank (day 15 to 85) were balanced CD4/CD8, whereas later expanders leaned CD4+. Contracting CD4+ clones lay largely in CM and EM, with CD8+ ones residing in EMRA. Pre-infection memory already had some responding clones, implying cross-reactive memory joined.

The CDR3 runs 18 residues. The junction had 10 bases not matched to a gene; V was cut back by 0 bases and J by 6 bases. CDR1 and CDR2 from the germline V gene are MNHEY and SVGAGI. With respect to this clonotype: Its antigen is not identified.

V is TRBV6-5 and J is TRBJ2-2; 10 bases align to TRBD2. Material: PBMCs or a T cell subset sorted from them (not recorded which). This receptor was taken from an adult woman who had mild COVID-19 (a few samples of this study predate the infection). Cell type and time point are not known. The CDR3 DNA reads TGTGCCAGCAGTTACTCGTATCCTAGCGGGAGATTGCCCGGGGAGCTGTTTTTT. Its translation is CASSYSYPSGRLPGELFF.